The table lists the clone carrying this T cell receptor beta chain with a count of one. The sample originates from a study of shared clonotypes between healthy human individuals. The CDR3 spans 16 residues. After removal of 4 bases from V and 8 bases from J, the junction contained 12 bases not matched to a gene. CDR1 and CDR2 (germline): SGDLS, YYNGEE. The method was immunoSEQ multiplex PCR; TCRdb's version includes in-frame clones alone and lacks a portion of them. The sample holds around 700,000 clones, roughly 94% seen once. The naive CD8 population came from CD45RO-negative cells selected for CCR7, without terminally differentiated effector memory CD45RA+ cells.

The sequenced sample consisted of naive CD8+ T cells sorted from blood. J is TRBJ2-1 and V is TRBV9, with TRBD2 matching over 10 bases. The TCR comes from a man aged 30 to 45 in good health. CDR3 DNA sequence: TGTGCCAGCAGCACCCGAGCGGGAGGGCCATCCGATGAGCAGTTCTTC. This encodes CASSTRAGGPSDEQFF.